This T cell receptor beta chain was recovered during a study of blood T cell repertoires in COVID-19. A remark on this clone: Other nucleotide sequences from this sample produce the same CDR3.

The data were produced by immunoSEQ multiplex PCR, yet TCRdb's version contains in-frame clones alone and is incomplete. The sample includes roughly 310,000 clones, roughly 90% of them seen just once. Germline assignment: CDR1 SGHRS and CDR2 YFSETQ. Germline trimming cut 5 bases from V and 2 bases from J; bases unmatched to any gene: 7. CDR3 length: 15 amino acids. The study drew participants aged about 18 to 89 years from 20 to 30 US areas. Participants reported their clinical history, and cohort assignment relied on those reports. The chain joins TRBV5-1 to TRBJ1-2; TRBD1 matches 9 bases. The source is a man aged 60 to 69 who had recovered from COVID-19. The specimen sequenced was PBMCs or T cells enriched from blood (not recorded which). The CDR3 sequence is CASSSRTGENYGYTF. The CDR3 DNA sequence: TGCGCCAGCAGTTCCCGGACAGGGGAGAACTATGGCTACACCTTC.